This T cell receptor (beta chain) was captured in a study of glioma-infiltrating T cells after dendritic cell vaccination. Study overall: Patients had newly diagnosed or recurrent glioblastoma and received dendritic cell vaccines. Between the early 2000s and the early 2010s, patients got autologous tumor lysate-pulsed dendritic cell vaccines.

Primers: 60 V beta forward and 13 J beta reverse. Sequencing used immunoSEQ multiplex PCR; TCRdb keeps in-frame clones, though not all of them. The table shows some 58,000 clones, with 85% to 90% occurring only once. CDR1 MNHEY and CDR2 SMNVEV come from the germline V gene (reference sequence). J lost 4 bases, V lost 5 bases, and 5 bases had no gene match. This CDR3 has 15 residues. Time point described: after dendritic cell vaccination, including at tumor progression/relapse. PBMC sampling occurred before vaccination, two weeks after the third dose, and at progression. The sequence was collected from a human donor with glioblastoma. The gene calls are TRBV27 and TRBJ2-1; 10 nucleotides match TRBD2. This specimen was blood, taken after dendritic cell vaccination. The CDR3 sequence: CASSQAGGPYNEQFF. CDR3 sequence (DNA): TGTGCCAGCAGTCAAGCGGGGGGGCCTTACAATGAGCAGTTCTTC.